The rows below give T cell receptor beta chains drawn from one sample of a study of T cells in Graves' hyperthyroidism and ophthalmopathy. TCRdb processed the multiplex PCR reads anew with MiXCR; each CDR3 protein has one entry. The data hold roughly 380,000 distinct CDR3 sequences, with roughly 12% observed a single time. The specimen sequenced was blood. The receptors shown here come from a young man with Graves' hyperthyroidism that later progressed to Graves' ophthalmopathy. The CDR3 runs from the conserved cysteine through the conserved F or W. The D gene is left open where the match is weak. For some rows the clone size is stated as once, few or many, or as a class when expanded; others skip it.

.	TRBV2	TRBJ2-2	15	many	CASSGRDTNTGELFF	TGTGCCAGCAGTGGACGGGACACAAACACCGGGGAGCTGTTTTTT
.	TRBV20-1	TRBJ1-6	13	many	CSASTGDNSPLHF	TGCAGTGCCAGCACGGGGGATAATTCACCCCTCCACTTT
TRBD1	TRBV29-1	TRBJ1-1	14	many	CSVGAGGSTLEAFF	TGCAGCGTTGGGGCAGGGGGCTCAACCCTAGAAGCTTTCTTT
TRBD1	TRBV2	TRBJ1-1	15	few	CASSPGTGTGTEAFF	TGTGCCAGCAGTCCCGGGACAGGGACGGGAACTGAAGCTTTCTTT
TRBD1	TRBV6-1	TRBJ1-6	13	many	CASTRTGYSPLHF	TGTGCCAGCACCCGGACAGGGTATTCACCCCTCCACTTT
.	TRBV30	TRBJ1-5	14	few	CAWSGTVTRQPQHF	TGTGCCTGGAGTGGGACAGTTACCCGCCAGCCCCAGCATTTT
.	TRBV12-3/TRBV12-4	TRBJ1-2	14	.	CASSPLLQGFGYTF	TGTGCCAGCAGTCCTCTTTTACAGGGATTTGGCTACACCTTC
TRBD1	TRBV27	TRBJ1-2	15	.	CASSLTGTGFYGYTF	TGTGCCAGCAGTTTAACCGGGACAGGCTTCTATGGCTACACCTTC
TRBD1	TRBV6-1	TRBJ2-5	11	.	CAGRQGETQYF	TGTGCCGGCAGACAGGGAGAGACCCAGTACTTC
.	TRBV18	TRBJ1-5	13	many	CASSPGEEQPQHF	TGTGCCAGCTCACCGGGGGAAGAGCAGCCCCAGCATTTT
TRBD1	TRBV11-2	TRBJ2-2	16	few	CASSKSFGTVRVELFF	TGTGCCAGCAGCAAATCCTTCGGGACAGTACGGGTGGAGCTGTTTTTT
.	TRBV5-6	TRBJ2-7	14	many	CASSVGRSSYEQYF	TGTGCCAGCAGCGTTGGCCGGAGTTCCTACGAGCAGTACTTC
.	TRBV9	TRBJ2-7	15	many	CASSVGRLPSYEQYF	TGTGCCAGCAGCGTTGGGCGGTTACCCTCCTACGAGCAGTACTTC
TRBD2	TRBV20-1	TRBJ2-1	14	.	CSARDWTSPNEQFF	TGCAGTGCTAGAGATTGGACTAGCCCCAATGAGCAGTTCTTC
.	TRBV10-2	TRBJ1-1	13	.	CASSDGGLTEAFF	TGCGCCAGCAGCGACGGGGGGCTTACTGAAGCTTTCTTT
TRBD1	TRBV15	TRBJ1-4	16	many	CATSAHGGQGNEKLFF	TGTGCCACCAGCGCCCACGGGGGACAGGGGAACGAAAAACTGTTTTTT
.	TRBV9	TRBJ1-5	12	many	CASSPRGQPQHF	TGTGCCAGCAGCCCCCGGGGTCAGCCCCAGCATTTT
TRBD1	TRBV13	TRBJ1-5	15	few	CASSHGTGGNQPQHF	TGTGCCAGCAGCCACGGGACAGGGGGAAATCAGCCCCAGCATTTT
TRBD1	TRBV2	TRBJ2-7	14	.	CASRTVESDREQYF	TGTGCCAGCAGAACAGTAGAATCGGACAGGGAGCAGTACTTC